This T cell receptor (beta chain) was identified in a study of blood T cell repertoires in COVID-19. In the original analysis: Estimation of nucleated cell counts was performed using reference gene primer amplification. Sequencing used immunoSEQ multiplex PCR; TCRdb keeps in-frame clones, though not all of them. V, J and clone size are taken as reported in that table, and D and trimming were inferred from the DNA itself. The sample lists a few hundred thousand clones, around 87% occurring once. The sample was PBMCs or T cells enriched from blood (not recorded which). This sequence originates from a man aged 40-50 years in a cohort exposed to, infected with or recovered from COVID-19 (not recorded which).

CDR3 residues: CASSDIRGTGNTIYF. CDR3 nucleotides: TGTGCCAGCAGTGATATCAGGGGGACTGGAAACACCATATATTTT. The rearrangement links TRBV2 to TRBJ1-3; 7 bases are shared with TRBD1. Germline values: CDR1 SNHLY, CDR2 FYNNEI. J lost 2 bases, V lost 3 bases, and 4 bases had no gene match. The CDR3 spans 15 residues.